The 19 T cell receptor beta chains below all came from one sample that was sequenced in a study of post-analysis software for immune sequencing data. Antigens of these TCRs are unknown. The TCR beta cDNA libraries carried unique molecular identifiers. TCRdb independently ran MiXCR on the PCR reads; one entry per CDR3 protein. The sample carries 380,000 or so distinct CDR3 sequences, less than 40% recorded once. General study points: Five TRBV segments were more frequent in patients than controls; TRBV5-6, TRBV5-1 and TRBV20-1 belonged to this group.

Input material: blood. All receptors come from a girl aged 10 to 17 with multiple sclerosis.

Notes on this clonotype: An end of the junction does not agree with germline; a read error may underlie this. The chain uses TRBV6-6 and TRBJ2-1; D uncertain. The germline CDR1 and CDR2 sequences are MNHNY and SVGAGI (reference sequence). There are 14 residues in the CDR3. The CDR3 protein is CASSDGPSYNEQFF. The CDR3 DNA follows: TGTGCCAGCAGTGACGGGCCTTCCTACAATGAGCAGTTCTTT.

The chain links TRBV5-5 to TRBJ1-5, with unresolved D. Trimming cost V 4 bases and J 1 base, with 15 bases left between them. Per germline, CDR1 SGHKS and CDR2 YYEKEE (reference sequence). CDR3 length: 16 amino acids. The CDR3 loop is CASSGLGPMSNQPQHF. The CDR3 DNA sequence: TGTGCCAGCAGCGGCCTAGGCCCGATGAGCAATCAGCCCCAGCATTTT. Looking up the rest from reference TRBV5-5 and TRBJ1-5 gives the full variable domain: DAGVTQSPTHLIKTRGQQVTLRCSPISGHKSVSWYQQVLGQGPQFIFQYYEKEERGRGNFPDRFSARQFPNYSSELNVNALLLGDSALYLCASSGLGPMSNQPQHFGDGTRLSIL.

The chain employs TRBV7-9 and TRBJ2-2; D remains ambiguous. Deletions cut 2 bases from V and 6 bases from J, with 4 bases between. The CDR3 runs 12 residues. Looked up from germline, CDR1 is SEHNR and CDR2 is FQNEAQ (reference sequence). Written as DNA, the CDR3 is TGTGCCAGCAGCTTATCCGCCGGGGAGCTGTTTTTT. Its translation: CASSLSAGELFF.

The rearrangement uses TRBV7-9 and TRBJ1-1, with D uncertain. This CDR3 is built from 14 residues. The germline V gene encodes CDR1 SEHNR and CDR2 FQNEAQ (reference sequence). The ends were cut back, 3 bases at V and 1 base at J, with 9 bases in the middle. CDR3: CASSFSAGNTEAFF. The CDR3 DNA reads TGTGCCAGCAGCTTTTCGGCAGGGAACACTGAAGCTTTCTTT.

The chain carries TRBV6-5 and TRBJ2-1; 11 bases agree with TRBD1. After removal of 4 bases from V and 5 bases from J, the junction contained 13 bases not matched to a gene. This CDR3 has 18 residues. Germline CDR1 reads MNHEY; CDR2 reads SVGAGI. For the CDR3, the DNA is TGTGCCAGCAGTTCGCCGGGACAGGGGGTGCTAAGGCACAATGAGCAGTTCTTC. Amino acid sequence: CASSSPGQGVLRHNEQFF.

CDR3 amino acids: CASSPPGLAGEETQYF. CDR3 in DNA: TGTGCCAGCAGTCCCCCAGGACTAGCGGGTGAGGAGACCCAGTACTTC. V gene TRBV12-3 or TRBV12-4 combines with J gene TRBJ2-7; the match to TRBD2 covers 11 bases. The J call may be mistaken, given a closer DNA end match to TRBJ2-5. The CDR3 is made up of 16 amino acids.

This clonotype has a single count. This chain uses TRBV12-3 or TRBV12-4 with TRBJ2-3; D may be TRBD1 (6 bases). The CDR3 has 13 amino acids. With 5 bases removed from V and 4 bases from J, the gap between germline ends came to 10 bases. CDR3 amino acids: CASSQGSADTQYF. The CDR3 nucleotides read TGTGCCAGCAGTCAGGGGAGCGCAGATACGCAGTATTTT.

The table lists this clonotype with a few counts. The genes are TRBV6-5 and TRBJ2-5, with D perhaps matching TRBD1 (5 bases). Germline CDR1 is MNHEY and CDR2 is SVGAGI. The V end lost 6 bases, the J end lost 5 bases, and 19 bases lay between the germline ends. This CDR3 has 15 amino acids. For the CDR3, the DNA is TGTGCCAGCAGGCCCCTAGGGCAGGGTGGGGAGACCCAGTACTTC. Translated: CASRPLGQGGETQYF.

This clonotype was picked up one time. A junction boundary mismatches the germline segment, possibly from a read error. The chain couples TRBV10-3 to TRBJ2-5; TRBD2 matches at 10 bases. Germline CDR1 ENHRY, CDR2 SYGVKD. This CDR3 contains 15 residues. This CDR3 is CAVSDEAGGQETQYF. Written as DNA, the CDR3 is TGTGCCGTCAGTGATGAAGCGGGGGGGCAAGAGACCCAGTACTTC.

This sequence joins TRBV12-3 or TRBV12-4 and TRBJ2-1; 9 bases map to TRBD2. The CDR3 is made up of 19 amino acids. The V gene end was trimmed by 6 bases and the J gene end by 2 bases; junction bases not matched to a gene: 17. CDR3 in amino acids: CASSIRSERLAVAYNEQFF. The CDR3 nucleotides are TGTGCCAGCAGCATTCGGAGCGAACGACTAGCGGTGGCCTACAATGAGCAGTTCTTC.

A few counts support this clonotype. V is TRBV6-5 and J is TRBJ2-1, with D perhaps TRBD2 (7 bases). The CDR3 spans 13 residues. Trimming shortened V by 8 bases and J by 2 bases, and 10 bases separated the two germline ends. CDR1 and CDR2 from the germline V gene are MNHEY and SVGAGI. The CDR3 region has the DNA TGTGCCAGCCGGGGGGCAGCCTACAATGAGCAGTTCTTC. Amino acids: CASRGAAYNEQFF.

The chain is built from TRBV5-5 and TRBJ2-5, with D possibly TRBD1 on 6 matching bases. Near its end, the DNA agrees better with TRBJ2-7, so the J call may be wrong. Germline values: CDR1 SGHKS, CDR2 YYEKEE (reference sequence). This CDR3 contains 14 residues. This CDR3 is CASSSPSQGREQYF. The CDR3 bases are TGTGCCAGCAGCTCCCCCAGTCAGGGGCGCGAGCAGTACTTC.

The chain recombines TRBV7-2 with TRBJ2-5, with a possible D match to TRBD1 (6 bases). The DNA end is a closer match to TRBJ2-7, so the J assignment may be wrong. This CDR3 region has 14 residues. The germline V gene encodes CDR1 SGHTA and CDR2 FQGNSA. The DNA for the CDR3 is TGTGCCAGCAGCTATACCGGACAGACCTACGAGCAGTACTTC. This gives the protein CASSYTGQTYEQYF.

This clonotype has a count of ten or more. CDR3 DNA sequence: TGCAGCGTTGAAGGGACGTATACGCAGTATTTT. Translation gives CSVEGTYTQYF. The chain recombines TRBV29-1 with TRBJ2-3; D unclear. The germline V gene has CDR1 SQVTM and CDR2 ANQGSEA. The CDR3 totals 11 residues. V dropped 1 base and J dropped 7 bases, with 6 bases sitting between them.

J is TRBJ2-3 and V is TRBV5-1; 9 bases are a match to TRBD2. V trimming: 3 bases; J trimming: 1 base; junction bases outside the gene matches: 3. The CDR3 contains 15 residues. Per germline, CDR1 SGHRS and CDR2 YFSETQ. CDR3: CASSSRTSGTDTQYF. The CDR3 DNA reads TGCGCCAGCAGCTCCCGGACTAGCGGCACAGATACGCAGTATTTT.

The chain recombines TRBV5-5 with TRBJ2-2; D assignment may be TRBD1 or TRBD2 (5 bases each). V was shortened by 1 base and J by 6 bases, with 13 bases between the two germline ends. The CDR3 has 15 amino acids. From germline, CDR1 is SGHKS and CDR2 YYEKEE (reference sequence). For the CDR3, the DNA is TGTGCCAGCAGCTTGTCGCAGGGACGGGCCGGGGAGCTGTTTTTT. Translation gives CASSLSQGRAGELFF.

This clonotype was counted between two and nine times. The chain employs TRBV12-3 or TRBV12-4 and TRBJ1-5; D may be TRBD1 (5 bases). The CDR3 covers 14 residues. V shed 2 bases and J shed 6 bases, with 11 bases lying between them. CDR3 bases: TGTGCCAGCAGTTTAACGGGGGGAGCTCAGCCCCAGCATTTT. This translates into CASSLTGGAQPQHF.

The V and J genes are TRBV29-1 and TRBJ2-1; tentatively, D is TRBD1 (5 bases). V shed 1 base and J shed 5 bases, with 9 bases lying between them. This CDR3 comprises 13 residues. The germline CDR1 and CDR2 sequences are SQVTM and ANQGSEA. The CDR3 nucleotides read TGCAGCGTTGAAGGCAGGGTGAACAATGAGCAGTTCTTC. As protein: CSVEGRVNNEQFF.

This clonotype was counted between two and nine times. The chain carries TRBV10-3 and TRBJ2-3; 8 bases map to TRBD1. Germline values: CDR1 ENHRY, CDR2 SYGVKD. V dropped 8 bases and J dropped 4; count of bases not matched to a gene: 8. The CDR3 sequence is 14 residues long. The CDR3, as DNA: TGTGCCATCGGGGACAGGCCCGGATCAGATACGCAGTATTTT. This gives the protein CAIGDRPGSDTQYF.